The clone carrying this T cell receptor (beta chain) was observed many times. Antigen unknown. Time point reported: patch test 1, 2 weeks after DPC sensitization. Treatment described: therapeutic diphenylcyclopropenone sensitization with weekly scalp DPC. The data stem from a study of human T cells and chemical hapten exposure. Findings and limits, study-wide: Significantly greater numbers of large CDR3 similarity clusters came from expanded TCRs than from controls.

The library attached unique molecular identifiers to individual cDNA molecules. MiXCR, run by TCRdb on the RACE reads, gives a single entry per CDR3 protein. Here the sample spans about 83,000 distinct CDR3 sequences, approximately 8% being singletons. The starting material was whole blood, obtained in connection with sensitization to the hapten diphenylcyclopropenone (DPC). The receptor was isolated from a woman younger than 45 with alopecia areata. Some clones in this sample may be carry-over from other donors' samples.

The CDR3: CAWTRGRPEAFF. In DNA, the CDR3 is TGTGCCTGGACCAGGGGACGTCCTGAAGCTTTCTTT. The chain is built from TRBV30 and TRBJ1-1; possibly TRBD1 for D (6 bases). V lost 4 bases and J lost 6, with 12 bases in between. The CDR3 runs 12 residues. Per germline, CDR1 GTSNPN and CDR2 SVGIG (reference sequence). Combining the CDR3 with reference TRBV30 and TRBJ1-1 gives the whole variable domain SQTIHQWPATLVQPVGSPLSLECTVEGTSNPNLYWYRQAAGRGLQLLFYSVGIGQISSEVPQNLSASRPQDRQFILSSKKLLLSDSGFYLCAWTRGRPEAFFGQGTRLTVV.